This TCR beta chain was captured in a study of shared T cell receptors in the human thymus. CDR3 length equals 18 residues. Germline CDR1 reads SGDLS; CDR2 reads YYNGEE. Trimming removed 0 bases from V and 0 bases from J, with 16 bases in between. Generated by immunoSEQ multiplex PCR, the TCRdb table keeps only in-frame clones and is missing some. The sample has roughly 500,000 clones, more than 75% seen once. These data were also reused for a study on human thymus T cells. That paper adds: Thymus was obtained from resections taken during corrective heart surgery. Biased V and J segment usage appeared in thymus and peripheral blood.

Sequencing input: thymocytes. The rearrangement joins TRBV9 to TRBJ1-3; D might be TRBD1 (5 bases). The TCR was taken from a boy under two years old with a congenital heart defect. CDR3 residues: CASSVGGGGYSSGNTIYF. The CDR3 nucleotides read TGTGCCAGCAGCGTAGGCGGGGGGGGATATTCCTCTGGAAACACCATATATTTT.